This TCR beta chain was sequenced for a study of cytomegalovirus exposure and HLA in healthy donors. General study findings and limits: Reports indicated that the classifier achieved high specificity and sensitivity in diagnosing cytomegalovirus status. In a later analysis, a genetic analysis reported fewer productive-TCR N-insertions in an Asian-associated ancestry cluster than the cohort average.

Trimming removed 0 bases from V and 4 bases from J, with 13 bases in between. Germline CDR1 reads SGDLS; CDR2 reads YYNGEE. The CDR3 sequence is 15 residues long. Though nominally healthy at sampling, donors likely had unrecorded immune exposures. A note on this clone: The antigen is not known.

The primer mix had 60 Vbeta and 13 Jbeta primers. The table came from immunoSEQ multiplex PCR; TCRdb's copy has only in-frame clones and leaves some out. The sample holds under 150,000 clones; about 79% are singletons and the top ten take 1.5% to 2%. This clonotype originated in a woman aged 30 to 39 in good health and CMV-seronegative. The chain uses TRBV9 and TRBJ1-1, with D possibly matching TRBD1 (6 bases). Sequences were obtained from PBMCs. In nucleotides, the CDR3 is TGTGCCAGCAGCGTAGCTGTGGGAGGGGGCACTGAAGCTTTCTTT. It codes for CASSVAVGGGTEAFF. Full variable domain (missing parts from reference TRBV9 and TRBJ1-1): DSGVTQTPKHLITATGQRVTLRCSPRSGDLSVYWYQQSLDQGLQFLIQYYNGEERAKGNILERFSAQQFPDLHSELNLSSLELGDSALYFCASSVAVGGGTEAFFGQGTRLTVV.